One sample yielded the 3 T cell receptor beta chains listed below, sequenced in a study of cytomegalovirus exposure and HLA in healthy donors. PCR primers comprised 60 Vbeta and 13 Jbeta primers. Repertoires were generated with immunoSEQ multiplex PCR, while TCRdb's copy carries only in-frame clones and drops some. The table lists under 200,000 clones. The sequencing input was PBMCs. Source of these receptors: a man aged 25 to 40 in good health and CMV-seronegative.

V gene TRBV9 combines with J gene TRBJ2-3, with D maybe TRBD2 (5 bases). The CDR3 runs to 14 residues. The germline V gene encodes CDR1 SGDLS and CDR2 YYNGEE. V lost 2 bases and J lost 2, with 9 bases in between. The CDR3 region has the DNA TGTGCCAGCAGCGTCGGCGGGTACACAGATACGCAGTATTTT. It translates to CASSVGGYTDTQYF.

V and J are TRBV6-5 and TRBJ2-7; 11 nucleotides match TRBD1. V dropped 6 bases and J dropped 4; count of bases not matched to a gene: 5. Germline assignment: CDR1 MNHEY and CDR2 SVGAGI. The CDR3 runs to 14 residues. Here the CDR3 reads CASSKGQGGYEQYF. As DNA, the CDR3 is TGTGCCAGCAGCAAGGGACAGGGGGGATACGAGCAGTACTTC.

The chain employs TRBV30 and TRBJ1-2; 8 bases map to TRBD1. J gave up 4 bases and V 3 bases, and 7 bases lay outside the gene matches. CDR1 is GTSNPN and CDR2 is SVGIG in the germline V gene (reference sequence). CDR3 length equals 14 residues. CDR3 amino acids: CAWRTRGLLYGYTF. In DNA, the CDR3 is TGTGCCTGGAGGACCAGGGGGCTGCTCTATGGCTACACCTTC.